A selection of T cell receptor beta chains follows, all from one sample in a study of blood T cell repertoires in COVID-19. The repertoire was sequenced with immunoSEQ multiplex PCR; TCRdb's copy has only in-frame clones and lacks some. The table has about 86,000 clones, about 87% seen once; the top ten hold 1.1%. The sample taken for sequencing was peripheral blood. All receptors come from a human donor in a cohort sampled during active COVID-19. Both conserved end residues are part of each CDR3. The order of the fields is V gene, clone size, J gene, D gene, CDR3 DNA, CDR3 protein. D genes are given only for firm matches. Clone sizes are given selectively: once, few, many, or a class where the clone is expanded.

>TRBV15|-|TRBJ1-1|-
TGTGCCACCAGCTTTTCGGGCACTGAAGCTTTCTTT
CATSFSGTEAFF
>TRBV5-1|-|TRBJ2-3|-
TGCGCCAGCAGCTTACGTGTGGCCCACACCACAGATACGCAGTATTTT
CASSLRVAHTTDTQYF
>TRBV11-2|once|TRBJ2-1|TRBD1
TGTGCCAGCAGCCGGACCATTGGACAGGGGGCGGGTGAGCAGTTCTTC
CASSRTIGQGAGEQFF
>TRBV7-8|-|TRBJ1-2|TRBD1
TGTGCCAGCAGCTTGGCCTCTCAGGGGGCGCGGGGCTATGGCTACACCTTC
CASSLASQGARGYGYTF
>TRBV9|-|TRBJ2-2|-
TGTGCCAGCAGCGTAGCTGAGATAAGCGCCACCGGGGAGCTGTTTTTT
CASSVAEISATGELFF
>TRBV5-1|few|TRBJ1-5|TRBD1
TGCGCCAGCAGCTTGACAGGGGCGGTCGGCAATCAGCCCCAGCATTTT
CASSLTGAVGNQPQHF
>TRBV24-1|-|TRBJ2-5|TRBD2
TGTGCCACCAGTGACCCAGGACTAGCGGGAGTCGGAGAGACCCAGTACTTC
CATSDPGLAGVGETQYF
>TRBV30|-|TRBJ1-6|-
TGTGCCTGGGGACAAAATAATTCACCCCTCCACTTT
CAWGQNNSPLHF
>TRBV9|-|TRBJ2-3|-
TGTGCCAGCAGCCCAAGGGACGGAATTGCGGGAAGCACAGATACGCAGTATTTT
CASSPRDGIAGSTDTQYF
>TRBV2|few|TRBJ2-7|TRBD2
TGTGCCAGCGGTACGACTAGCGAGGACTTC
CASGTTSEDF
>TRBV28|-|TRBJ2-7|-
TGTGCCAGCAGTTCCCGGGGGGCGGGTTACGAGCAGTACTTC
CASSSRGAGYEQYF
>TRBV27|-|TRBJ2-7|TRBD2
TGTGCCGTCGGGACTAGCGGGAGTGATGAGCAGTACTTC
CAVGTSGSDEQYF
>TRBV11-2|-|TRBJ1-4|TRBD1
TGTGCCAGTAACCCCTCGAGGGGGCTTCCTAATGAAAAACTGTTTTTT
CASNPSRGLPNEKLFF
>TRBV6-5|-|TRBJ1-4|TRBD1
TGTGCCAGCACTACAGGGGGTTCAGATGAAAAACTGTTTTTT
CASTTGGSDEKLFF
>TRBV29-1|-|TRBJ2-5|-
TGCAGCGTTGGGGAGATGGACCAGTACTTC
CSVGEMDQYF
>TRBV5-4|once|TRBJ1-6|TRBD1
TGTGCCAGCAGCTTTTGGGACAGGGATAGTTCACCCCTCCACTTT
CASSFWDRDSSPLHF
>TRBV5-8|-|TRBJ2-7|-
TGTGCCAGCAGCTTGTCCGCAGGGTTAGAGTCCTACGAGCAGTACTTC
CASSLSAGLESYEQYF
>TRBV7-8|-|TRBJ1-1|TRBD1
TGTGCCAGCAGCTCCCAAGGACAGGGAATGAACACTGAAGCTTTCTTT
CASSSQGQGMNTEAFF
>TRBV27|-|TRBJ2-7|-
TGTGCCAGCAGGAAAGGACAGTCGAACTCCTACGAGCAGTACTTC
CASRKGQSNSYEQYF
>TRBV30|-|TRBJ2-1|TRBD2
TGTGCCTGGAACCCGGGACTAGCGGGATGGAAGAATGAGCAGTTCTTC
CAWNPGLAGWKNEQFF
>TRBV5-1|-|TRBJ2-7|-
TGCGCCAGCAGCTTGGGTGCAGCGGGCAACTACGAGCAGTACTTC
CASSLGAAGNYEQYF
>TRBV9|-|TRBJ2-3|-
TGTGCCAGCAGCGGAGGGGGGGACAAGGCAGATACGCAGTATTTT
CASSGGGDKADTQYF
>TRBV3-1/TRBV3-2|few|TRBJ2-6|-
TGTGCCAGCAGCCAAGGGGCCACGGGGGCCAACGTCCTGACTTTC
CASSQGATGANVLTF
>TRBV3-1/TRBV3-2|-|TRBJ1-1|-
TGTGCCAGCAGCCGGACAGAGACCACTGAAGCTTTCTTT
CASSRTETTEAFF
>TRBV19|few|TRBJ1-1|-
TGTGCCAGTAGTATGGCCAGGGTGGGGTACGGTGAAGCTTTCTTT
CASSMARVGYGEAFF
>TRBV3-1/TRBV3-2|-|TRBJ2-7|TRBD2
TGTGCCAGCAGTCAAGATACGGGACTAGCTATAACGGGCGAGCAGTACTTC
CASSQDTGLAITGEQYF
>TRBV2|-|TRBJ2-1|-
TGTGCCAGCAGTGAAGAGAGACAGGAGTTCTTC
CASSEERQEFF
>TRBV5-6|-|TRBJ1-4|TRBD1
TGTGCCAGCAGCCAGACAGGGGGGTATAGAGAAAAACTGTTTTTT
CASSQTGGYREKLFF
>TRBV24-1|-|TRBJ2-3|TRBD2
TGTGCCACCAGTGAGGCTAGCGGGGGGGATACGCAGTATTTT
CATSEASGGDTQYF
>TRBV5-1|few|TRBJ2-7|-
TGCGCCAGCAGCTTGGAAGACAGGAGCTACGAGCAGTACTTC
CASSLEDRSYEQYF
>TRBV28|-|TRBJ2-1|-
TGTGCCAGCAGCGGGAGTCAGAACAATGAGCAGTTCTTC
CASSGSQNNEQFF
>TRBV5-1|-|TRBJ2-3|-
TGCGCCAGCAGCTTAAGAACGGCGGGAACAGATACGCAGTATTTT
CASSLRTAGTDTQYF
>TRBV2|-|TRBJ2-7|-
TGTGCCAGCAGTCTCTATAGCGATTTACCCTACGAGCAGTACTTC
CASSLYSDLPYEQYF
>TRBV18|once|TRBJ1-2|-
TGTGCCAGCTCACCGAACCCAGGGCTCAGCTATGGCTACACCTTC
CASSPNPGLSYGYTF
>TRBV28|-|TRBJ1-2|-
TGTGCCAGCAGTTTCAGTTGGGGGGATGGCTACACCTTC
CASSFSWGDGYTF
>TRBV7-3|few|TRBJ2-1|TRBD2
TGTGCCAGCAGCCCTCTAGCGGGAGGCTACAATGAGCAGTTCTTC
CASSPLAGGYNEQFF
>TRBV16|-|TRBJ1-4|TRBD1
TGTGCCAGCAGCCAATCAGGACAGGGAAATGAAAAACTGTTTTTT
CASSQSGQGNEKLFF
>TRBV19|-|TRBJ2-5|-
TGTGCCAGTAGCCGTGGACAGAACCCTCAAGGGGCCCAGTACTTC
CASSRGQNPQGAQYF
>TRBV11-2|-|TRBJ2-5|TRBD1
TGTGCCAGCAGCTCTCCTGGGACAGGGGAAGAGACCCAGTACTTC
CASSSPGTGEETQYF
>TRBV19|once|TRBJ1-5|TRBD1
TGTGCCAGTAGTGGGGGACAGGGATGGGGAAACCAGCATTTT
CASSGGQGWGNQHF
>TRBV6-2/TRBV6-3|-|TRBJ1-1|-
TGTGCCAGCAGTTACGCGGCCACTGAAGCTTTCTTT
CASSYAATEAFF
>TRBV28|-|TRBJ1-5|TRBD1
TGTGCCAGCAGGGGGACAGGACCAATTGGTCAGCCCCAGCATTTT
CASRGTGPIGQPQHF